This TCR beta chain was documented in a study of PD-L1 blockade in urothelial cancer. Study background: Dosed intravenously at 1,200 mg every 3 weeks, atezolizumab was initiated by patients around 2014. Treatment start was followed by blood analysis at 3 weeks (second dose) and again at 6 weeks. About 90% of the 29 patients were males with bladder-origin urothelial cancer.

This CDR3 has 17 residues. Trimming removed 0 bases from V and 1 base from J; junction bases left unmatched: 7. Germline CDR1 LNHNV, CDR2 YYDKDF (reference sequence). The repertoire was sequenced with immunoSEQ multiplex PCR; TCRdb's copy has only in-frame clones and lacks some. Of 35,000 to 40,000 clones detected, 80% to 95% appear once; the ten largest clones hold 8.3%. On this clone itself: Its antigen is as yet unknown.

Overall study results and limits: Having blood TCR clonality under the median before treatment predicted better survival.

The sequence derives from a man aged 65 to 85 with urothelial cancer. This rearrangement joins TRBV15 to TRBJ2-3; 7 bases line up with TRBD2. Sample: PBMCs, taken around atezolizumab (anti-PD-L1) treatment. The DNA of the CDR3 is TGTGCCACCAGCAGAGATCGGCGGGAGACACGCACAGATACGCAGTATTTT. Its protein product is CATSRDRRETRTDTQYF.